Shown below are 10 T cell receptor beta chains from a single sample sequenced in a study of CD4 T cell repertoires in COVID-19. This table comes from immunoSEQ multiplex PCR, and its TCRdb copy is limited to in-frame clones, with some not included. The profile shows about 75,000 clones, around four fifths of them singletons. This material consisted of CD4+ T cells from peripheral blood, taken after recovery from COVID-19. The receptor source for this set is a human donor who had COVID-19.

The V and J genes are TRBV5-5 and TRBJ1-2, with TRBD1 as a possible D gene (5 bases). V lost 3 bases and J lost 7, with 13 bases in between. The CDR3 loop spans 13 amino acids. Germline CDR1 reads SGHKS; CDR2 reads YYEKEE (reference sequence). This CDR3 is CASSYGTLVGYTF. The CDR3 region has the DNA TGTGCCAGCAGCTACGGGACTCTTGTTGGCTACACCTTC.

The gene calls are TRBV5-4 and TRBJ2-3; 8 bases agree with TRBD1. J gave up 2 bases and V 6 bases, and 5 bases lay outside the gene matches. Germline CDR1 SGHNT, CDR2 YYREEE (reference sequence). The CDR3 is 14 amino acids. The CDR3 region is CASTQGAHTDTQYF. Written as DNA, the CDR3 is TGTGCCAGCACCCAGGGGGCCCACACAGATACGCAGTATTTT.

V gene TRBV5-1 combines with J gene TRBJ2-7; 10 bases agree with TRBD1. CDR3 length: 18 amino acids. The germline CDR1 and CDR2 sequences are SGHRS and YFSETQ. Trimming at V came to 0 bases and at J to 2 bases, leaving 11 bases not matched to a gene. Here the CDR3 reads CASSLGAPGQGVPYEQYF. DNA for the CDR3: TGCGCCAGCAGCTTGGGGGCCCCAGGACAGGGGGTTCCCTACGAGCAGTACTTC.

The chain has TRBV7-2 and TRBJ2-1, with TRBD2 identical over 7 bases. CDR1 SGHTA and CDR2 FQGNSA come from the germline V gene. The CDR3 spans 17 residues. Losses at the gene ends were 5 bases for V and 0 bases for J; bases not matched to a gene: 10. In DNA, the CDR3 is TGTGCCAGCAGCACCAGGAGCCCGGGGGGCTCCTACAATGAGCAGTTCTTC. Protein sequence: CASSTRSPGGSYNEQFF. Full variable domain (remainder filled in from reference TRBV7-2 and TRBJ2-1): GAGVSQSPSNKVTEKGKDVELRCDPISGHTALYWYRQSLGQGLEFLIYFQGNSAPDKSGLPSDRFSAERTGGSVSTLTIQRTQQEDSAVYLCASSTRSPGGSYNEQFFGPGTRLTVL.

The chain recombines TRBV11-2 with TRBJ2-2; 7 bases are shared with TRBD2. The CDR3 loop spans 17 amino acids. The germline CDR1 and CDR2 sequences are SGHAT and FQNNGV. V lost 6 bases and J lost 6; bases outside the gene matches: 16. The CDR3 region has the DNA TGTGCCAGCAGTCTAGGGTTCGGGGGGAAGTTAGCCGGGGAGCTGTTTTTT. It encodes CASSLGFGGKLAGELFF.

The chain is built from TRBV6-5 and TRBJ1-2; maybe TRBD1 (5 bases). Germline CDR1 and CDR2: MNHEY and SVGAGI. The V and J ends lost 0 bases and 7 bases respectively, with 15 bases between them. This CDR3 spans 15 amino acids. The CDR3 spells CASSYSSPGRGGYTF. Written as DNA, the CDR3 is TGTGCCAGCAGTTACTCGAGTCCCGGGAGGGGTGGCTACACCTTC.

The gene calls are TRBV7-3 and TRBJ2-4; no clear D gene. The CDR3 spans 13 residues. Germline V gene sequence: CDR1 SGHTA, CDR2 FQGTGA. V lost 2 bases and J 8 bases, leaving 10 bases between the germline ends. DNA for the CDR3: TGTGCCAGCAGCTTAGTTGGCCGGGACATTCAGTACTTC. Its protein product is CASSLVGRDIQYF.

The chain combines TRBV2 with TRBJ2-5, with D perhaps matching TRBD2 (6 bases). CDR3 length: 15 amino acids. Trimming stripped 3 bases from V and 5 bases from J, with 16 bases between. Germline V gene data show CDR1 as SNHLY and CDR2 as FYNNEI. The CDR3 spells CASSEEAGSGETQYF. The CDR3 bases are TGTGCCAGCAGTGAGGAGGCGGGGTCCGGGGAGACCCAGTACTTC.

The genes are TRBV5-1 and TRBJ2-2, with a possible D match to TRBD2 (5 bases). Germline CDR1 reads SGHRS; CDR2 reads YFSETQ. V lost 5 bases to trimming and J lost 0 bases, with 8 bases between them. The CDR3 spans 14 residues. The chain's CDR3 is CASRQEANTGELFF. DNA of the CDR3: TGCGCCAGCAGGCAGGAGGCGAACACCGGGGAGCTGTTTTTT.

V usage is TRBV5-1 and J usage is TRBJ2-3, with D possibly matching TRBD1 (5 bases). Germline V gene sequence: CDR1 SGHRS, CDR2 YFSETQ. The CDR3 loop spans 15 amino acids. Trimming pared 7 bases from V and 0 bases from J, leaving 15 bases between. The CDR3 DNA reads TGCGCCAGCGGCCTGGACACGGCTAGCACAGATACGCAGTATTTT. The encoded protein is CASGLDTASTDTQYF.